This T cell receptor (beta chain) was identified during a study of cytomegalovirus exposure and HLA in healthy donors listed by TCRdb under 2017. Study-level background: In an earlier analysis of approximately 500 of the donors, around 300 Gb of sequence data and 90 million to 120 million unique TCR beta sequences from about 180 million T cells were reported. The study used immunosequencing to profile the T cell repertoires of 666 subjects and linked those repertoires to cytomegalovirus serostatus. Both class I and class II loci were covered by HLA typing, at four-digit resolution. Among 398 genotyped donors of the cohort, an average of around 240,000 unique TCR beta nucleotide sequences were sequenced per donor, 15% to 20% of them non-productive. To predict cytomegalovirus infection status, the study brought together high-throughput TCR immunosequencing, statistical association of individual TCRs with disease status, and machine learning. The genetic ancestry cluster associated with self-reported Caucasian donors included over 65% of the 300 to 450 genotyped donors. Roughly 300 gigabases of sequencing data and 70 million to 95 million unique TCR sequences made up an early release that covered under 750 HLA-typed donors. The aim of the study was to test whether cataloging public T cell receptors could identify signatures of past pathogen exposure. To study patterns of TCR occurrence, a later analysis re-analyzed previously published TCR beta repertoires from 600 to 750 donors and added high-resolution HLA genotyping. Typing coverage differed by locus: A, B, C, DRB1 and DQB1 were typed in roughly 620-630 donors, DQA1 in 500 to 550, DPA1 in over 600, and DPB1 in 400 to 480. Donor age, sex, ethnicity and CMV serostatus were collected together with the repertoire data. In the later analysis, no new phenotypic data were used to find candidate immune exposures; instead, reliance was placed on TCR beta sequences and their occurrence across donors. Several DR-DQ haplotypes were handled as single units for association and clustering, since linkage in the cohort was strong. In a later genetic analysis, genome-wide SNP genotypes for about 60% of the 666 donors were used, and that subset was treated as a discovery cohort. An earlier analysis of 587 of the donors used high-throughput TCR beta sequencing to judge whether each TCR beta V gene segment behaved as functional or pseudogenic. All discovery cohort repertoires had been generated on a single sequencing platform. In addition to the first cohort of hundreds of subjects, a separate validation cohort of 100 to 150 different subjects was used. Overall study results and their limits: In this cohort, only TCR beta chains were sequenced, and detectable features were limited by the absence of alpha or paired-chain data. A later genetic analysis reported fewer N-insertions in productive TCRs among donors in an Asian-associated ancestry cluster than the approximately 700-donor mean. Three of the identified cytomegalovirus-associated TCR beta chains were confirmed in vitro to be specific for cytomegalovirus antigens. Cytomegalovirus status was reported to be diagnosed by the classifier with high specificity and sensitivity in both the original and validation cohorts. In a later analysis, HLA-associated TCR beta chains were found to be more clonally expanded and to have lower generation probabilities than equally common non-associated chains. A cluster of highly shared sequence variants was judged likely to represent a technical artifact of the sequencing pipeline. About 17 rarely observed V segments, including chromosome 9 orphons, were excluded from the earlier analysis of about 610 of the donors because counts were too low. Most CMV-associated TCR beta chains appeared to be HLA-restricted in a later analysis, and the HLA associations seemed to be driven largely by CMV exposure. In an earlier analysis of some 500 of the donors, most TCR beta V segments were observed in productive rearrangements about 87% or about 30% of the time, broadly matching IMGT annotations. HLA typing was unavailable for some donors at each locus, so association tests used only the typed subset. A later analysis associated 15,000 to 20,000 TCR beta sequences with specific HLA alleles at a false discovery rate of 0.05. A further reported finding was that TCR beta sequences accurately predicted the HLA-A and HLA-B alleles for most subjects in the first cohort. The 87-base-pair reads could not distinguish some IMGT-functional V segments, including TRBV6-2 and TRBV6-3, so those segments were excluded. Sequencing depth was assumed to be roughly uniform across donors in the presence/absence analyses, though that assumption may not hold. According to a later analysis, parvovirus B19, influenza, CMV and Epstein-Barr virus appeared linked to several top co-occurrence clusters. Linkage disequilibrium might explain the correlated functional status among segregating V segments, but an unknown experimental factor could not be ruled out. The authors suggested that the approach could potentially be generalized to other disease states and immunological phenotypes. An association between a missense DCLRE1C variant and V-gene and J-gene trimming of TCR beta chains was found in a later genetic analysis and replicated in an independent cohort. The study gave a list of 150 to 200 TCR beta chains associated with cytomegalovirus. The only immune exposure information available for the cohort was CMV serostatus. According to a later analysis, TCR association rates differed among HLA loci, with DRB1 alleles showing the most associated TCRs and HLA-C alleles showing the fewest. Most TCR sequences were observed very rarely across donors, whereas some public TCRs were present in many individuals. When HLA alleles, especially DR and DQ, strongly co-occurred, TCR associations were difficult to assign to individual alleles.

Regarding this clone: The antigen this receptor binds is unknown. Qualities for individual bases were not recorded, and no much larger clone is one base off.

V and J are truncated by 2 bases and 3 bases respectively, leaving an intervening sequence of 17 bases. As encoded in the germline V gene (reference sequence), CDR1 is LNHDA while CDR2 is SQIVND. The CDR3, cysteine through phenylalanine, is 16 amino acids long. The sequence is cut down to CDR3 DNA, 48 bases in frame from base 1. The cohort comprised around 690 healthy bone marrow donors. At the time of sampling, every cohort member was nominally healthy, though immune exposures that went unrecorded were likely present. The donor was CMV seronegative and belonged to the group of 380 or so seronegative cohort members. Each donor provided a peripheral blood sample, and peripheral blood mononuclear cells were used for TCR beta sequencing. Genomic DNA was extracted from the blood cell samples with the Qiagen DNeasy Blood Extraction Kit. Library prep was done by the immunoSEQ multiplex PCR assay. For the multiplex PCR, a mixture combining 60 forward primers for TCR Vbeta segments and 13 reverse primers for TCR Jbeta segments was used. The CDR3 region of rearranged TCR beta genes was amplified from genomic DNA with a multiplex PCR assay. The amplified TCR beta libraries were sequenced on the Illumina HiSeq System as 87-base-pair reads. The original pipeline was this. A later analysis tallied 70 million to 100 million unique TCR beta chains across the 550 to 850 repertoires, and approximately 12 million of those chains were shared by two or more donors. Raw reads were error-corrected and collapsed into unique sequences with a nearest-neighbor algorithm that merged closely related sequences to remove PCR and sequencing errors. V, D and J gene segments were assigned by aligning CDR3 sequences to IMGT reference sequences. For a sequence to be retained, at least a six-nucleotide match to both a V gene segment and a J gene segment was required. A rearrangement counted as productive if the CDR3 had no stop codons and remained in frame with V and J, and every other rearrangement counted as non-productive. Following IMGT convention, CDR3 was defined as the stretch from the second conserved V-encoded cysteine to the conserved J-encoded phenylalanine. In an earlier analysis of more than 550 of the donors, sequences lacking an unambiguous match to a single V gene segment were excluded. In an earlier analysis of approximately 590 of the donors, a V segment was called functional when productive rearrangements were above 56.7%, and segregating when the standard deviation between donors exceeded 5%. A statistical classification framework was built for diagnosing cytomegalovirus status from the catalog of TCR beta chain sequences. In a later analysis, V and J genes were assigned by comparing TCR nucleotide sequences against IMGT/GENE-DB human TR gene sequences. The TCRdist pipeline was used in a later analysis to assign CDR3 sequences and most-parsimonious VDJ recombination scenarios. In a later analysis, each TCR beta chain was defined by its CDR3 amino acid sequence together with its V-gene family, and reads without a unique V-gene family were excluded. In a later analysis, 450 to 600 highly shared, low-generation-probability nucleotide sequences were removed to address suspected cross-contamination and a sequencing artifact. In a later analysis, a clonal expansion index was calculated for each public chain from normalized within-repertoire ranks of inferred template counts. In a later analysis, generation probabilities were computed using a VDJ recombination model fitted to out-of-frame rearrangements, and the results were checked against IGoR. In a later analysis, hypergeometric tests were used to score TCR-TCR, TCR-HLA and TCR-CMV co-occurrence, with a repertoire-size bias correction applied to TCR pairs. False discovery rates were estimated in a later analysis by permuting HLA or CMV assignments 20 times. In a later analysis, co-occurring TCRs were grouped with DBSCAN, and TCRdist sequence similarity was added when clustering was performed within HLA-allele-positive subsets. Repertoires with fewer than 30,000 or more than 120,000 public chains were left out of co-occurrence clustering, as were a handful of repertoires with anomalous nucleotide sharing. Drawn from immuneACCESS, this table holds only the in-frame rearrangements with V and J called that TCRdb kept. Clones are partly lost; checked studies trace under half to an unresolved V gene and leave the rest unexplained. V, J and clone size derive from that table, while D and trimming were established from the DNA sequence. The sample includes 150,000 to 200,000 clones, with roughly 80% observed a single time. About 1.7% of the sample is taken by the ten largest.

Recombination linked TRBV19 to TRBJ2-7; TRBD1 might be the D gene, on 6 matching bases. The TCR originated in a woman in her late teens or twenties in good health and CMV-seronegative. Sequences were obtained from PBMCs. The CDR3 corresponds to CASSINAGTPSYEQYF. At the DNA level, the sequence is TGTGCCAGTAGTATAAATGCTGGGACACCGAGCTACGAGCAGTACTTC.